These T cell receptor beta chains were read from a single sample in a study of blood T cells in healthy people across ages. TCRdb ran MiXCR on the 5' RACE reads and lists one entry per CDR3 protein. This table holds hundreds of thousands of distinct CDR3 sequences, roughly 50% found once. Material for sequencing was blood. These receptors came from a woman between 55 and 75 years old in good health. Both conserved end residues are part of each CDR3. A D gene is named only where the DNA matches it firmly. Rows give clone size only sometimes, using once, few, many, or a class for an expanded clone.

abundance: NA
v_gene: TRBV7-6
d_gene: NA
j_gene: TRBJ2-7
CDR3nt: TGTGCCAGCAGCTTGGGGACACAGGGATCCTACGAGCAGTACTTC
CDR3aa: CASSLGTQGSYEQYF

abundance: NA
v_gene: TRBV27
d_gene: NA
j_gene: TRBJ2-1
CDR3nt: TGTGCCAGCAGGGTCCGGGGGCATGAGCAGTTCTTC
CDR3aa: CASRVRGHEQFF

abundance: NA
v_gene: TRBV30
d_gene: NA
j_gene: TRBJ1-2
CDR3nt: TGTGCCTGGAGCGTGACGAGCTATGGCTACACCTTC
CDR3aa: CAWSVTSYGYTF

abundance: NA
v_gene: TRBV5-1
d_gene: NA
j_gene: TRBJ2-3
CDR3nt: TGCGCCGGCAGCCGGAAGGGCCCTAGCACAGATACGCAGTATTTT
CDR3aa: CAGSRKGPSTDTQYF

abundance: few
v_gene: TRBV27
d_gene: NA
j_gene: TRBJ1-2
CDR3nt: TGTGCCAGCAGTTTAGGTGTAGACATTTCCTACTATGGCTACACCTTC
CDR3aa: CASSLGVDISYYGYTF

abundance: few
v_gene: TRBV7-9
d_gene: TRBD2
j_gene: TRBJ2-7
CDR3nt: TGTGCCAGCAGCTTATCCCGAGCGGGAGCCCCCTACGAGCAGTACTTC
CDR3aa: CASSLSRAGAPYEQYF

abundance: NA
v_gene: TRBV7-9
d_gene: NA
j_gene: TRBJ2-5
CDR3nt: TGTGCCAGCAGCCCTTGGGGGACAAGTGAGACCCAGTACTTC
CDR3aa: CASSPWGTSETQYF

abundance: many
v_gene: TRBV7-2
d_gene: TRBD2
j_gene: TRBJ2-5
CDR3nt: TGTGCCAGCAGGTCTAGCGGGAACGGGAAGCAGTACTTC
CDR3aa: CASRSSGNGKQYF

abundance: NA
v_gene: TRBV9
d_gene: NA
j_gene: TRBJ1-2
CDR3nt: TGTGGCAGCAGCGTAGAGGGGTTCTATGGCTACACCTTC
CDR3aa: CGSSVEGFYGYTF

abundance: few
v_gene: TRBV29-1
d_gene: TRBD2
j_gene: TRBJ2-3
CDR3nt: TGCAGCTTCACGGGCGGGAGATGGGGAGGCACAGATACGCAGTATTTT
CDR3aa: CSFTGGRWGGTDTQYF

abundance: few
v_gene: TRBV6-2/TRBV6-3
d_gene: NA
j_gene: TRBJ2-7
CDR3nt: TGTGCCAGCAAGAGCGGTGATTACGAGCAGTACTTC
CDR3aa: CASKSGDYEQYF

abundance: NA
v_gene: TRBV25-1
d_gene: TRBD1
j_gene: TRBJ2-7
CDR3nt: TGTGCCAGCACTACAGGGGCCGAGCAGTACTTC
CDR3aa: CASTTGAEQYF

abundance: NA
v_gene: TRBV21-1
d_gene: NA
j_gene: TRBJ2-7
CDR3nt: TGTGCCAGCAGCACTATCCCGATAAGGAGCTCCTACGAGCAGTACTTC
CDR3aa: CASSTIPIRSSYEQYF

abundance: NA
v_gene: TRBV3-1
d_gene: TRBD2
j_gene: TRBJ2-2
CDR3nt: TGTGCCAGCAGCCCGCGGTCAGCGGGAGAGCTGTTTTTT
CDR3aa: CASSPRSAGELFF

abundance: NA
v_gene: TRBV7-2
d_gene: NA
j_gene: TRBJ2-5
CDR3nt: TGTGCCAGCACCCCGGGCGGGACCCAGTACTTC
CDR3aa: CASTPGGTQYF

abundance: once
v_gene: TRBV4-3
d_gene: NA
j_gene: TRBJ2-7
CDR3nt: TGCGCCAGCAGCCAAGGACAGTCGTTGACCTACGAGCAGTACTTC
CDR3aa: CASSQGQSLTYEQYF

abundance: NA
v_gene: TRBV20-1
d_gene: TRBD1
j_gene: TRBJ2-1
CDR3nt: TGCAGTGCTAGAGATCGACAGGGTGGTCACTACAATGAGCAGTTCTTC
CDR3aa: CSARDRQGGHYNEQFF

abundance: NA
v_gene: TRBV6-6
d_gene: TRBD2
j_gene: TRBJ2-6
CDR3nt: TGTGCCAGCAGTTATCTAGCGGGAGGATCTGGGGCCAACGTCCTGACTTTC
CDR3aa: CASSYLAGGSGANVLTF

abundance: NA
v_gene: TRBV7-9
d_gene: NA
j_gene: TRBJ2-1
CDR3nt: TGTGCCAGCAGCCTCACACTGGGTAGTGAGCAGTTCTTC
CDR3aa: CASSLTLGSEQFF

abundance: NA
v_gene: TRBV10-3
d_gene: NA
j_gene: TRBJ2-5
CDR3nt: TGTGCCATCAGTGAATTCGACGGGCTTAATCGGTACTTC
CDR3aa: CAISEFDGLNRYF

abundance: NA
v_gene: TRBV7-9
d_gene: NA
j_gene: TRBJ2-7
CDR3nt: TGTGCCAGCAGCTTGAAGTTGACCGATTACCGCTACGAGCAGTACTTC
CDR3aa: CASSLKLTDYRYEQYF

abundance: NA
v_gene: TRBV5-4
d_gene: NA
j_gene: TRBJ2-5
CDR3nt: TGTGCCAGCGGCAGCAGGGGAGAGACCCAGTACTTC
CDR3aa: CASGSRGETQYF

abundance: many
v_gene: TRBV4-3
d_gene: TRBD2
j_gene: TRBJ2-2
CDR3nt: TGCGCCAGCAGCCAAGATCCAGGACTAGCGGGAACCGGGGAGCTGTTTTTT
CDR3aa: CASSQDPGLAGTGELFF

abundance: few
v_gene: TRBV7-2
d_gene: TRBD1
j_gene: TRBJ2-5
CDR3nt: TGTGCCAGCAGCTGGACCTCAACAGGGGGCCAAGAGACCCAGTACTTC
CDR3aa: CASSWTSTGGQETQYF

abundance: NA
v_gene: TRBV3-1
d_gene: TRBD2
j_gene: TRBJ2-1
CDR3nt: TGTGCCAGCAGCCAATCGACTAGCGGGAAACAGGGTGAGCAGTTCTTC
CDR3aa: CASSQSTSGKQGEQFF

abundance: NA
v_gene: TRBV7-2
d_gene: TRBD2
j_gene: TRBJ2-1
CDR3nt: TGTGCCAGCAGCTCCCGACTAGCGGGAGGGTGGTCCTACAATGAGCAGTTCTTC
CDR3aa: CASSSRLAGGWSYNEQFF

abundance: NA
v_gene: TRBV28
d_gene: TRBD2
j_gene: TRBJ2-1
CDR3nt: TGTGCCAGCAGCCCCCCGATAGGTAGCGGGAGGGCCGGGGATGAGCAGTTCTTC
CDR3aa: CASSPPIGSGRAGDEQFF

abundance: NA
v_gene: TRBV28
d_gene: TRBD1
j_gene: TRBJ2-6
CDR3nt: TGTGCCAGCACACAGGGTCGGCCGGGACAGGGGGCTTCTGGGGCCAACGTCCTGACTTTC
CDR3aa: CASTQGRPGQGASGANVLTF

abundance: few
v_gene: TRBV6-2/TRBV6-3
d_gene: TRBD2
j_gene: TRBJ2-1
CDR3nt: TGTGCCAGCACCCCTGGACTAGCGGGGGTCAATGAGCAGTTCTTC
CDR3aa: CASTPGLAGVNEQFF

abundance: few
v_gene: TRBV2
d_gene: NA
j_gene: TRBJ1-2
CDR3nt: TGTGCCAGCAGTGAAAGCGGCCAGGGGACCTATGGCTACACCTTC
CDR3aa: CASSESGQGTYGYTF

abundance: NA
v_gene: TRBV7-9
d_gene: TRBD1
j_gene: TRBJ2-7
CDR3nt: TGCGCCAGCAGCTCCCGGGACAGGATCTACGCGCAGTACTTC
CDR3aa: CASSSRDRIYAQYF

abundance: once
v_gene: TRBV18
d_gene: NA
j_gene: TRBJ2-1
CDR3nt: TGTGCCAGCTCACCAACGAGTAGATTTGCCTACAATGAGCAGTTCTTC
CDR3aa: CASSPTSRFAYNEQFF

abundance: NA
v_gene: TRBV7-2
d_gene: NA
j_gene: TRBJ1-2
CDR3nt: TGTGCCAGCAGCCCCGGGACAACTAACTATGGCTACACCTTC
CDR3aa: CASSPGTTNYGYTF

abundance: NA
v_gene: TRBV5-1
d_gene: NA
j_gene: TRBJ1-2
CDR3nt: TGCGCCAGCAGCCGTTCGGACAGCGAAGACTATGGCTACACCTTC
CDR3aa: CASSRSDSEDYGYTF

abundance: NA
v_gene: TRBV10-3
d_gene: TRBD1
j_gene: TRBJ2-7
CDR3nt: TGTGCCATGGCACCGGGACAGGGCCCCTACGAGCAGTACTTC
CDR3aa: CAMAPGQGPYEQYF

abundance: NA
v_gene: TRBV2
d_gene: TRBD1
j_gene: TRBJ2-3
CDR3nt: TGTGCCAGCAGCAAACAGGGGATGGATACGCAGTATTTT
CDR3aa: CASSKQGMDTQYF

abundance: NA
v_gene: TRBV12-3/TRBV12-4
d_gene: NA
j_gene: TRBJ1-2
CDR3nt: TGTGCCAGCAGTAAGGGACGGGAGTGGGGCTACACCTTC
CDR3aa: CASSKGREWGYTF

abundance: NA
v_gene: TRBV7-8
d_gene: TRBD1
j_gene: TRBJ1-2
CDR3nt: TGTGCCAGCAGCCGAACCGGGACAGGGGGCTATGGCTACACCTTC
CDR3aa: CASSRTGTGGYGYTF

abundance: NA
v_gene: TRBV20-1
d_gene: NA
j_gene: TRBJ1-1
CDR3nt: TGCAGTGCGATCCCAAGACGGAGACTCATGAACACTGAAGCTTTCTTT
CDR3aa: CSAIPRRRLMNTEAFF

abundance: once
v_gene: TRBV12-3/TRBV12-4
d_gene: TRBD1
j_gene: TRBJ2-5
CDR3nt: TGTGCCAGCAGAGGGGACAGGGTCGGAGAGACCCAGTACTTC
CDR3aa: CASRGDRVGETQYF

abundance: NA
v_gene: TRBV12-3/TRBV12-4
d_gene: TRBD2
j_gene: TRBJ2-3
CDR3nt: TGTGCCACGAAATCTAGCGGGAGGAGCACAGATACGCAGTATTTT
CDR3aa: CATKSSGRSTDTQYF

abundance: many
v_gene: TRBV11-2
d_gene: TRBD1
j_gene: TRBJ2-5
CDR3nt: TGTGCCAGCAGCAATACCGGGACAGGTGAAGAGACCCAGTACTTC
CDR3aa: CASSNTGTGEETQYF

abundance: NA
v_gene: TRBV4-1
d_gene: TRBD2
j_gene: TRBJ2-1
CDR3nt: TGCGCCAGCAGCCAAGTCGTGGCGAGCGGGGACTACAATGAGCAGTTCTTC
CDR3aa: CASSQVVASGDYNEQFF

abundance: NA
v_gene: TRBV7-2
d_gene: NA
j_gene: TRBJ1-2
CDR3nt: TGTGCCAGCAGCTTAGAGGGCACCCGGGAGGGCTACACCTTC
CDR3aa: CASSLEGTREGYTF

abundance: NA
v_gene: TRBV6-5
d_gene: TRBD2
j_gene: TRBJ2-1
CDR3nt: TGTGCCAGCAGTAAAGCGGGAACGTACAATGAGCAGTTCTTC
CDR3aa: CASSKAGTYNEQFF

abundance: NA
v_gene: TRBV27
d_gene: NA
j_gene: TRBJ1-4
CDR3nt: TGTGCCAGCAGTTTGAGGTGGGGGAACGAAAAACTGTTTTTT
CDR3aa: CASSLRWGNEKLFF

abundance: once
v_gene: TRBV7-6
d_gene: NA
j_gene: TRBJ2-2
CDR3nt: TGTGCCAGCAGCTTGGGTTCCAAGGGCTTGCACACCGGGGAGCTGTTTTTT
CDR3aa: CASSLGSKGLHTGELFF

abundance: NA
v_gene: TRBV7-3
d_gene: NA
j_gene: TRBJ2-3
CDR3nt: TGTGTCAGCAGCCCTGGACAAACAGATACGCAGTATTTT
CDR3aa: CVSSPGQTDTQYF

abundance: NA
v_gene: TRBV7-2
d_gene: NA
j_gene: TRBJ2-3
CDR3nt: TGTGCCAGCAGCTTAGCGGGAGGTGGCTCAGATACGCAGTATTTT
CDR3aa: CASSLAGGGSDTQYF

abundance: few
v_gene: TRBV20-1
d_gene: TRBD2
j_gene: TRBJ2-7
CDR3nt: TGCAGTGCTAGCGAGACTAGCGGAGACTACGAGCAGTACTTC
CDR3aa: CSASETSGDYEQYF

abundance: few
v_gene: TRBV5-1
d_gene: TRBD1
j_gene: TRBJ1-2
CDR3nt: TGCGCCAGCAGCTTCGACAGGGGGCTTGATGGCTACACCTTC
CDR3aa: CASSFDRGLDGYTF

abundance: few
v_gene: TRBV20-1
d_gene: NA
j_gene: TRBJ2-7
CDR3nt: TGCAGTGCTAGCCATCTACTAGGGGCCTACGAGCAGTACTTC
CDR3aa: CSASHLLGAYEQYF

abundance: few
v_gene: TRBV6-2/TRBV6-3
d_gene: TRBD1
j_gene: TRBJ2-5
CDR3nt: TGTGCCAGCCCCAGGGGGCAAGAGACCCAGTACTTC
CDR3aa: CASPRGQETQYF

abundance: NA
v_gene: TRBV3-1
d_gene: NA
j_gene: TRBJ1-1
CDR3nt: TGTGCCAGCAGCCAAACCCCAGGAAACACTGAAGCTTTCTTT
CDR3aa: CASSQTPGNTEAFF

abundance: many
v_gene: TRBV20-1
d_gene: TRBD2
j_gene: TRBJ2-1
CDR3nt: TGCAGTTGGATAGCGGGAGAAGGGAATGAGCAGTTCTTC
CDR3aa: CSWIAGEGNEQFF

abundance: NA
v_gene: TRBV7-9
d_gene: NA
j_gene: TRBJ2-7
CDR3nt: TGTGCCAGCAGCTTACCAGGGAGCTCCTACAATGAGCAGTACTTC
CDR3aa: CASSLPGSSYNEQYF

abundance: NA
v_gene: TRBV10-3
d_gene: NA
j_gene: TRBJ2-2
CDR3nt: TGTGCCATAACAGACAGGATCTACACCGGGGAGCTGTTTTTT
CDR3aa: CAITDRIYTGELFF

abundance: NA
v_gene: TRBV7-9
d_gene: NA
j_gene: TRBJ2-7
CDR3nt: TGTGCCAGCAGTCATAGAGGGGGGGATAACGACGAGCAGTACTTC
CDR3aa: CASSHRGGDNDEQYF

abundance: few
v_gene: TRBV7-9
d_gene: NA
j_gene: TRBJ1-1
CDR3nt: TGTGCCAGCAGCTTAGCTATCGGGACAGAAGCTTTCTTT
CDR3aa: CASSLAIGTEAFF

abundance: NA
v_gene: TRBV12-5
d_gene: NA
j_gene: TRBJ2-3
CDR3nt: TGTGCTAGTGTTGGGGGATTCACAGATACGCAGTATTTT
CDR3aa: CASVGGFTDTQYF